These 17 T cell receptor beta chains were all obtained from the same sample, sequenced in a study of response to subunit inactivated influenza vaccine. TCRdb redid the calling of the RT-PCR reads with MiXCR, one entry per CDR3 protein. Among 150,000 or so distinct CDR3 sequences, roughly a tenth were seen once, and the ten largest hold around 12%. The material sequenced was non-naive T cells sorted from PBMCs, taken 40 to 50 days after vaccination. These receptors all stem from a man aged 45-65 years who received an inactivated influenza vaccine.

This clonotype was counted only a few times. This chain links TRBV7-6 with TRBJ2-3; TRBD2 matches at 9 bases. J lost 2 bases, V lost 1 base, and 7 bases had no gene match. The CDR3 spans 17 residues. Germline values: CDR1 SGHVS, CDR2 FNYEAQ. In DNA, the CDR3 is TGTGCCAGCAGCTTAGAAGCTAGCGGGATTCCCACAGATACGCAGTATTTT. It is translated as CASSLEASGIPTDTQYF. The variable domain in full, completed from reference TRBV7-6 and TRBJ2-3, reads GAGVSQSPRYKVTKRGQDVALRCDPISGHVSLYWYRQALGQGPEFLTYFNYEAQQDKSGLPNDRFSAERPEGSISTLTIQRTEQRDSAMYRCASSLEASGIPTDTQYFGPGTRLTVL.

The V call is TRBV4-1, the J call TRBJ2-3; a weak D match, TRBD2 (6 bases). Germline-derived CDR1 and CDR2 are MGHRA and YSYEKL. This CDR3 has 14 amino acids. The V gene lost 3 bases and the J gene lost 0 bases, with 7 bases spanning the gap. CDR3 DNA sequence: TGCGCCAGCAGCCACAGCGGGAGCACAGATACGCAGTATTTT. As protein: CASSHSGSTDTQYF.

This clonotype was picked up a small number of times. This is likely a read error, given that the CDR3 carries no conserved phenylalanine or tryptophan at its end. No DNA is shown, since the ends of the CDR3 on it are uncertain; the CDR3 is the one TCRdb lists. The CDR3 is CASSHSGTGKI. The chain joins TRBV6-4 to TRBJ2-7; no DNA check was done on the table's D call, TRBD1. The CDR3 totals 11 residues, both ends included. The germline CDR1 and CDR2 sequences are MRHNA and SNTAGT.

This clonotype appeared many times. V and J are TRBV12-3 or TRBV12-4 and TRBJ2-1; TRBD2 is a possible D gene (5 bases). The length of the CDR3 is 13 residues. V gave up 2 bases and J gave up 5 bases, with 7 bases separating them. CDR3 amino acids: CASSLQEDNEQFF. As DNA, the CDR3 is TGTGCCAGCAGTTTACAGGAGGACAATGAGCAGTTCTTC.

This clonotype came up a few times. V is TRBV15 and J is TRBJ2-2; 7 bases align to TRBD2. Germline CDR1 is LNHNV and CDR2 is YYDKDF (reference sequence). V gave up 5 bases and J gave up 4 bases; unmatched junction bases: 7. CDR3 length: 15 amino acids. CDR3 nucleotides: TGTGCCACCAGCCTGGGGCGGGGGACCACCGGGGAGCTGTTTTTT. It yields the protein CATSLGRGTTGELFF. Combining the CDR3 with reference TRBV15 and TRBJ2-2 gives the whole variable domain DAMVIQNPRYQVTQFGKPVTLSCSQTLNHNVMYWYQQKSSQAPKLLFHYYDKDFNNEADTPDNFQSRRPNTSFCFLDIRSPGLGDTAMYLCATSLGRGTTGELFFGEGSRLTVL.

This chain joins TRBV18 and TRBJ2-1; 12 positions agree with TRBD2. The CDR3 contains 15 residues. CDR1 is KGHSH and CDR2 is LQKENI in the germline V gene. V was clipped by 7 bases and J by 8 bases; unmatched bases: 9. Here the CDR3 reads CASYSTSGRGHEQFF. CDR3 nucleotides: TGTGCCAGCTATTCGACTAGCGGGAGAGGTCATGAGCAGTTCTTC.

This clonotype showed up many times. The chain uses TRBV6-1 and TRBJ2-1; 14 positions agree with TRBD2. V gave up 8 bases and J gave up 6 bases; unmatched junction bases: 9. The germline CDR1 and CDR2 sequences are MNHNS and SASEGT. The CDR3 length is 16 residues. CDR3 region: CASGTSGSRGRNEQFF. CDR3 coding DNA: TGTGCCAGCGGGACTAGCGGGAGTAGGGGACGCAATGAGCAGTTCTTC.

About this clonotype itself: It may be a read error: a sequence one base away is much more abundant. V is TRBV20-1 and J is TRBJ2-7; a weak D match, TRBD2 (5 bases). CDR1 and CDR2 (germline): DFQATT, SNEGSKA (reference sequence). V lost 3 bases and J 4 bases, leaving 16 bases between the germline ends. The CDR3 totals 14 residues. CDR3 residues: CSASPALDSYEQYF. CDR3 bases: TGCAGTGCTAGTCCCGCCCTGGACTCTTACGAGCAGTACTTC.

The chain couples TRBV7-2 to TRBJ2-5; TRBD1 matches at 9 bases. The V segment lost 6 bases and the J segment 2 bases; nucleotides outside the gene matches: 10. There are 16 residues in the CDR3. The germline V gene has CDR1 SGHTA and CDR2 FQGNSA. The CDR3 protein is CASSTMGQGIQETQYF. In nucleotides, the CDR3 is TGTGCCAGCAGTACGATGGGACAGGGTATTCAAGAGACCCAGTACTTC.

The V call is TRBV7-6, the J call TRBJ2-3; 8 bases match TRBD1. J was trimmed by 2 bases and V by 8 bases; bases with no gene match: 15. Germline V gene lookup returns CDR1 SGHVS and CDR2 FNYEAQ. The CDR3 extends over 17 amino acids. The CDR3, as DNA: TGTGCCAGCCTCCCCCCAAAACAGGGGGATCCCACAGATACGCAGTATTTT. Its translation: CASLPPKQGDPTDTQYF. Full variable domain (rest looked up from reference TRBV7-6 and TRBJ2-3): GAGVSQSPRYKVTKRGQDVALRCDPISGHVSLYWYRQALGQGPEFLTYFNYEAQQDKSGLPNDRFSAERPEGSISTLTIQRTEQRDSAMYRCASLPPKQGDPTDTQYFGPGTRLTVL.

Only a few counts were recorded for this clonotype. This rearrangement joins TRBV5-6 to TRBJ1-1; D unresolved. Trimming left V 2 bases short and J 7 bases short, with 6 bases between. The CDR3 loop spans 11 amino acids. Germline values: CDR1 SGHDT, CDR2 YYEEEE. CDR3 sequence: CASSLPGEAFF. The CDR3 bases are TGTGCCAGCAGCTTACCGGGTGAAGCTTTCTTT.

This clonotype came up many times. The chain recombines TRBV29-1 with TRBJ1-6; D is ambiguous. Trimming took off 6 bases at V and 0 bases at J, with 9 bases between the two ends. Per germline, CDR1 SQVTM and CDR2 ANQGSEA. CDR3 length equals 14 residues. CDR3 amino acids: CSVQFSSYNSPLHF. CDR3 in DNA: TGCAGCGTACAGTTCAGCTCCTATAATTCACCCCTCCACTTT.

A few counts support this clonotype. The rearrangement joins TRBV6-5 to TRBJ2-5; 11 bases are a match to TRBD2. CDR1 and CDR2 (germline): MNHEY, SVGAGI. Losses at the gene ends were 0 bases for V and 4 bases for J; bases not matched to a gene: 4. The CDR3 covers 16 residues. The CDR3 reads CASSYSSSGGRETQYF. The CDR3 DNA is TGTGCCAGCAGTTACTCGTCTAGCGGGGGGAGAGAGACCCAGTACTTC.

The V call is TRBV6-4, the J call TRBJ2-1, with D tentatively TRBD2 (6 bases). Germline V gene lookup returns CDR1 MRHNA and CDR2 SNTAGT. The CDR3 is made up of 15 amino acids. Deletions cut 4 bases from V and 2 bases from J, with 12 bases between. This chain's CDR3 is CASSAAPGAYNEQFF. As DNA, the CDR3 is TGTGCCAGCAGTGCGGCGCCGGGAGCCTACAATGAGCAGTTCTTC.

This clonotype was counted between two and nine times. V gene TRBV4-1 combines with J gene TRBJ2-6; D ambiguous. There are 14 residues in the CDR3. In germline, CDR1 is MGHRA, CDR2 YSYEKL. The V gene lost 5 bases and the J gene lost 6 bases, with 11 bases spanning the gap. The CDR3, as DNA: TGCGCCAGCAGCTACGGTGGGTTGGCCAACGTCCTGACTTTC. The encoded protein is CASSYGGLANVLTF.

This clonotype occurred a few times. CDR3 bases: TGTGCCAGCTCACCGGACAGTTATCAGCCCCAGCATTTT. This translates into CASSPDSYQPQHF. V and J are TRBV18 and TRBJ1-5; weak D call: TRBD1 (6 bases). Trimming removed 3 bases at V and 5 bases at J, with 8 bases between. This CDR3 comprises 13 residues. CDR1 KGHSH and CDR2 LQKENI come from the germline V gene.

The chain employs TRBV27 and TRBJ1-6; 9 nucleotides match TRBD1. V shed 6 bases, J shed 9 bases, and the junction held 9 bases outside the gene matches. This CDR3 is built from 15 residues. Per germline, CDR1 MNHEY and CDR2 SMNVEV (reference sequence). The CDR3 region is CASSSRTGVFSPLHF. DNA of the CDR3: TGTGCCAGCAGCAGCCGGACAGGGGTCTTTTCACCCCTCCACTTT.